This T cell receptor (beta chain) was identified in a study of blood T cells in healthy people across ages. This clonotype was seen a handful of times. What it binds is not known. The V end was cut by 2 bases, the J end by 5 bases, with 12 bases between. Germline CDR1 LNHDA, CDR2 SQIVND (reference sequence). This CDR3 has 14 amino acids. Together with a sample-barcoded 5' primer, a J-beta primer mix was included in a second PCR lasting about 7 to 11 cycles. Every single cDNA molecule received a tag from a template-switch adaptor with 12 random nucleotides. TCRdb re-derived calls from the 5' RACE reads in MiXCR, one entry per CDR3 protein. The sample contains around 990,000 distinct CDR3 sequences, almost 25% of which appear only once. Findings and limits, study-wide: There was a strong correlation between TCR beta diversity and naive T cell percentage.

The data were also submitted as part of a second study, on T cells of mothers and their children. From that study: It was related mother-child pairs that showed slightly higher overlap than unrelated pairs, without reaching significance.

The source of this sequence is a girl aged 2 to 10 in good health. The sample consisted of blood. The V call is TRBV19, the J call TRBJ2-5; maybe TRBD1 (6 bases). The CDR3 is CASSILQGGETQYF. CDR3 nucleotides: TGTGCCAGTAGTATACTACAGGGTGGGGAGACCCAGTACTTC.